Following are 30 T cell receptor beta chains from one sample sequenced in a study of identical twins (TCRdb year 2016). The library was obtained by 5' RACE. TCRdb shows the sequencer as Illumina HiSeq 2000. The public reads were run again by TCRdb, first through fastp at Q25 and then through MiXCR, and only productive beta chains were kept. Rows with one shared CDR3 protein collapse into an entry with the most common genes and DNA. This sample comprises 1.5 million or so distinct CDR3 sequences, more than 30% of them detected only once. Around 0.25% of the sample lies in the top ten. Sequenced material: cord blood. The receptors here all came from a newborn girl in good health.

This chain uses TRBV9 with TRBJ2-4, with 9 bases fitting TRBD2. J gave up 0 bases and V 0 bases, and 4 bases lay outside the gene matches. The CDR3 runs 17 residues. Germline V CDR1 and CDR2: SGDLS, YYNGEE. Here the CDR3 reads CASSVAGTSLAKNIQYF. The CDR3, as DNA: TGTGCCAGCAGCGTAGCGGGGACTAGCCTAGCCAAAAACATTCAGTACTTC.

The sample holds many counts of this clonotype. The CDR3 DNA reads as TGTGCCAGCAGGGACGTCTCCTACGAGCAGTACTTC. Protein: CASRDVSYEQYF. The chain joins TRBV6-5 to TRBJ2-7; D remains ambiguous. Per germline, CDR1 MNHEY and CDR2 SVGAGI. The ends were cut back, 6 bases at V and 0 bases at J, with 6 bases in the middle. The CDR3 is made up of 12 amino acids.

This clonotype has just a few counts. V is TRBV3-1 and J is TRBJ2-4, with 9 nucleotides matching TRBD1. With V trimmed by 5 bases and J by 13 bases, 6 bases remained unmatched. The CDR3 sequence is 12 residues long. The germline gives CDR1 LGHDT, CDR2 YNNKEL (reference sequence). CDR3 nucleotide sequence: TGTGCCAGCAGCAGACAGGGGGTAGAGCAGTACTTC. It encodes CASSRQGVEQYF.

V is TRBV12-3 or TRBV12-4 and J is TRBJ2-2, with a weak D call TRBD2 (5 bases). The CDR3 covers 16 residues. V lost 3 bases and J 0 bases, leaving 11 bases between the germline ends. The CDR3 loop reads CASSFHGLSNTGELFF. CDR3 DNA: TGTGCCAGCAGTTTCCACGGACTCTCGAACACCGGGGAGCTGTTTTTT.

The chain carries TRBV20-1 and TRBJ2-3; D is uncertain. Germline V gene sequence: CDR1 DFQATT, CDR2 SNEGSKA (reference sequence). The V end was cut by 2 bases, the J end by 1 base, with 10 bases between. The CDR3 covers 14 residues. The CDR3 sequence is CSARRSGGTDTQYF. CDR3 bases: TGCAGTGCTAGAAGGAGTGGGGGCACAGATACGCAGTATTTT.

The chain carries TRBV3-1 and TRBJ2-2, with 10 bases aligning to TRBD2. The germline gives CDR1 LGHDT, CDR2 YNNKEL (reference sequence). The CDR3 has 16 residues. V shed 0 bases, J shed 6 bases, and the junction held 4 bases outside the gene matches. CDR3 region: CASSQEWLAGAGELFF. Written as DNA, the CDR3 is TGTGCCAGCAGCCAAGAGTGGCTAGCGGGAGCCGGGGAGCTGTTTTTT. Together with reference TRBV3-1 and TRBJ2-2, the CDR3 gives the full variable domain: DTAVSQTPKYLVTQMGNDKSIKCEQNLGHDTMYWYKQDSKKFLKIMFSYNNKELIINETVPNRFSPKSPDKAHLNLHINSLELGDSAVYFCASSQEWLAGAGELFFGEGSRLTVL.

This clonotype was observed a few times. The chain links TRBV7-9 to TRBJ2-7, with 13 nucleotides matching TRBD2. Germline CDR1 is SEHNR and CDR2 is FQNEAQ (reference sequence). V was pared by 3 bases and J by 6 bases, with 8 bases of the junction left unmatched. The CDR3 length is 16 residues. The CDR3 protein is CASSFGLAGVSREQYF. CDR3 sequence (DNA): TGTGCCAGCAGCTTTGGACTAGCGGGAGTCAGTCGCGAGCAGTACTTC.

Details on this clonotype: Germline and junction disagree at one end, which may indicate a read error. This rearrangement joins TRBV6-5 to TRBJ2-7; D is ambiguous. The end of the DNA aligns better with TRBJ2-5, so the J call may be wrong. Germline V gives CDR1 MNHEY, CDR2 SVGAGI. This CDR3 spans 14 amino acids. The CDR3 here is CATSPIGFAETQYF. The CDR3 coding sequence is TGTGCCACCAGTCCCATTGGCTTTGCGGAGACCCAGTACTTC.

This clonotype appeared a few times. The chain recombines TRBV20-1 with TRBJ1-2; TRBD1 matches at 7 bases. Germline values: CDR1 DFQATT, CDR2 SNEGSKA (reference sequence). V lost 1 base and J lost 5; bases outside the gene matches: 10. The CDR3 runs to 15 residues. CDR3 DNA: TGCAGTGCTAGAGCTCCGACAGGGATAAATTATGGCTACACCTTC. Amino acid sequence: CSARAPTGINYGYTF.

Many counts were recorded for this clonotype. This chain joins TRBV29-1 and TRBJ1-2; 12 positions agree with TRBD1. The CDR3 consists of 13 residues. The V segment lost 5 bases and the J segment 5 bases; nucleotides outside the gene matches: 3. CDR1 SQVTM and CDR2 ANQGSEA come from the germline V gene. CDR3 sequence (DNA): TGCAGCGTTCCGGGACAGGGGGCTTATGGCTACACCTTC. It encodes CSVPGQGAYGYTF.

This clonotype has a single count. This chain links TRBV5-5 with TRBJ2-7, with 10 nucleotides matching TRBD1. J lost 2 bases, V lost 4 bases, and 6 bases had no gene match. The CDR3 covers 15 residues. Germline V gene lookup returns CDR1 SGHKS and CDR2 YYEKEE (reference sequence). CDR3 loop: CASSRTGGETYEQYF. CDR3 nucleotide sequence: TGTGCCAGCAGCCGGACAGGGGGGGAGACCTACGAGCAGTACTTC.

V gene TRBV5-1 combines with J gene TRBJ2-7; weak D call: TRBD1 (6 bases). CDR3 length equals 14 residues. With 3 bases removed from V and 2 bases from J, the gap between germline ends came to 12 bases. Germline assignment: CDR1 SGHRS and CDR2 YFSETQ. Written as DNA, the CDR3 is TGCGCCAGCAGCTCGATGACAGGACCCTACGAGCAGTACTTC. This encodes CASSSMTGPYEQYF.

The chain links TRBV20-1 to TRBJ2-3, with TRBD2 matching over 12 bases. Germline CDR1 is DFQATT and CDR2 is SNEGSKA (reference sequence). This CDR3 is built from 15 residues. The V segment lost 3 bases and the J segment 6 bases; nucleotides outside the gene matches: 7. The CDR3 is CSARSLAGGWDTQYF. The DNA of the CDR3 is TGCAGTGCTAGGTCCCTAGCGGGAGGGTGGGATACGCAGTATTTT.

This clonotype occurred a few times. The chain links TRBV12-3 or TRBV12-4 to TRBJ1-6; D call uncertain. V lost 7 bases, J lost 8 bases, and 9 bases lay in between. The CDR3 length is 12 residues. CDR3 DNA: TGTGCCAGCACCCTCGGGGATTCACCCCTCCACTTT. Encoded protein: CASTLGDSPLHF.

This rearrangement joins TRBV5-5 to TRBJ2-1; TRBD1 is a possible D gene (5 bases). The germline CDR1 and CDR2 sequences are SGHKS and YYEKEE (reference sequence). This CDR3 is 13 amino acids long. Trimming removed 2 bases at V and 6 bases at J, with 9 bases between. The chain's CDR3 is CASSLLQVNEQFF. The CDR3 DNA follows: TGTGCCAGCAGCTTACTACAGGTCAATGAGCAGTTCTTC.

This clonotype occurred a few times. V gene TRBV9 combines with J gene TRBJ2-3, with no clear D. Trimming pared 0 bases from V and 2 bases from J, leaving 4 bases between. Germline V gene data show CDR1 as SGDLS and CDR2 as YYNGEE. There are 13 residues in the CDR3. CDR3 bases: TGTGCCAGCAGCGTAGTGGTCACAGATACGCAGTATTTT. Translated, it gives CASSVVVTDTQYF.

About this clonotype itself: Germline and junction disagree at one end, which may indicate a read error. The V call is TRBV12-3 or TRBV12-4, the J call TRBJ2-3, with a tentative D call TRBD1 (5 bases). This CDR3 contains 15 residues. This CDR3 reads CASSLGGRSTATQYF. The CDR3 DNA reads TGTGCCAGCAGTTTAGGGGGCCGTAGCACAGCTACGCAGTATTTT.

CDR3 nucleotide sequence: TGTGCCAGCAGTCGAGGAGCCGGGACTAATTTTAATGAGCAGTTCTTC. It yields the protein CASSRGAGTNFNEQFF. V and J are TRBV6-1 and TRBJ2-1; 7 nucleotides match TRBD2. The CDR3 covers 16 residues. The junction had 14 bases not matched to a gene; V was cut back by 5 bases and J by 7 bases. Germline-derived CDR1 and CDR2 are MNHNS and SASEGT.

This clonotype occurred many times. The chain uses TRBV10-3 and TRBJ2-3, with 8 bases fitting TRBD2. Trimming at V came to 4 bases and at J to 4 bases, leaving 13 bases not matched to a gene. The CDR3 is 17 residues long. Germline loops: CDR1 ENHRY, CDR2 SYGVKD. CDR3 DNA sequence: TGTGCCATCAGTGTCTCCCTCTACGGGGGGGCCGCAGATACGCAGTATTTT. This gives the protein CAISVSLYGGAADTQYF.

The chain combines TRBV4-1 with TRBJ2-1, with D possibly TRBD2 on 7 matching bases. The closer fit of TRBJ2-7 to the DNA end suggests the J call may be wrong. CDR3 size: 16 residues. Germline lookup yields CDR1 MGHRA and CDR2 YSYEKL. The DNA of the CDR3 is TGCGCCAGCAGCGATCCATTCCGGGGGGCCTACAATGAGCAGTACTTC. It is translated as CASSDPFRGAYNEQYF.

This clonotype was seen repeatedly, ten times or more. The chain carries TRBV4-1 and TRBJ1-1; D ambiguous. From germline, CDR1 is MGHRA and CDR2 YSYEKL. The CDR3 contains 12 residues. V was trimmed by 0 bases and J by 4 bases, leaving 3 bases between them. The CDR3: CASSQDGTEAFF. The CDR3 DNA reads as TGCGCCAGCAGCCAAGATGGCACTGAAGCTTTCTTT.

This chain connects TRBV4-2 to TRBJ2-3; the D gene is possibly TRBD2 (6 bases). Germline CDR1 LGHNA, CDR2 YNFKEQ. This CDR3 has 15 residues. V lost 0 bases to trimming and J lost 2 bases, with 9 bases between them. The CDR3 spells CASSQDGTPTDTQYF. In nucleotides, the CDR3 is TGTGCCAGCAGCCAAGACGGGACTCCCACAGATACGCAGTATTTT.

This clonotype was seen a handful of times. The genes are TRBV2 and TRBJ1-4, with 8 nucleotides matching TRBD1. The CDR3 totals 14 residues. Germline-derived CDR1 and CDR2 are SNHLY and FYNNEI. Trimming cost V 6 bases and J 7 bases; bases outside gene matches: 7. The CDR3: CASRLDRAVEKLFF. In DNA, the CDR3 is TGTGCCAGCAGACTGGACAGGGCTGTTGAAAAACTGTTTTTT.

In its sample, this clonotype was seen once. The V and J genes are TRBV4-2 and TRBJ2-3, with D unresolved. Germline loops: CDR1 LGHNA, CDR2 YNFKEQ. CDR3 length: 15 amino acids. V gave up 4 bases and J gave up 2 bases, with 13 bases separating them. The CDR3: CASSREGAPTDTQYF. CDR3 DNA: TGTGCCAGCAGCCGAGAAGGCGCCCCCACAGATACGCAGTATTTT.

The chain has TRBV7-9 and TRBJ2-3; D perhaps matches TRBD1 (5 bases). Deletions cut 10 bases from V and 1 base from J, with 15 bases between. CDR3 length: 14 amino acids. The germline gives CDR1 SEHNR, CDR2 FQNEAQ (reference sequence). CDR3: CATLTGRGTDTQYF. The CDR3 nucleotides read TGTGCCACCCTGACGGGCAGGGGCACAGATACGCAGTATTTT.

This clonotype was detected only a few times. The rearrangement links TRBV9 to TRBJ1-2, with D possibly being TRBD1 (6 bases). The CDR3 covers 14 residues. Trimming took off 4 bases at V and 2 bases at J, with 12 bases between the two ends. CDR1 is SGDLS, CDR2 YYNGEE, per germline. CDR3 nucleotide sequence: TGTGCCAGCAGCATCGACAGGCACAACTATGGCTACACCTTC. It yields the protein CASSIDRHNYGYTF. Based on the CDR3 plus reference TRBV9 and TRBJ1-2, the full variable domain is DSGVTQTPKHLITATGQRVTLRCSPRSGDLSVYWYQQSLDQGLQFLIQYYNGEERAKGNILERFSAQQFPDLHSELNLSSLELGDSALYFCASSIDRHNYGYTFGSGTRLTVV.

CDR3 sequence reads: CASSHPHEQFF. CDR3 sequence (DNA): TGTGCCAGCAGCCACCCACATGAGCAGTTCTTC. The chain links TRBV6-2 or TRBV6-3 to TRBJ2-1; D is unresolved. The germline gives CDR1 MNHEY, CDR2 SVGEGT. The V end was cut by 6 bases, the J end by 8 bases, with 8 bases between. The CDR3 totals 11 residues.

This clonotype was counted at least ten times. The V call is TRBV29-1, the J call TRBJ2-1; D remains ambiguous. V lost 0 bases, J lost 9 bases, and 15 bases lay in between. The CDR3 runs to 14 residues. Germline CDR1 SQVTM, CDR2 ANQGSEA. CDR3 nucleotides: TGCAGCGTTGAAGATCTTGATCTCAGTCGTGAGCAGTTCTTC. Its protein is CSVEDLDLSREQFF.

In its sample, this clonotype was seen a few times. This chain connects TRBV20-1 to TRBJ1-5; 11 bases line up with TRBD1. The CDR3 is 15 residues long. Germline CDR1 is DFQATT and CDR2 is SNEGSKA (reference sequence). V dropped 2 bases and J dropped 6; count of bases not matched to a gene: 6. CDR3 sequence (DNA): TGCAGTGCTAGAAAATGGACAGGGGGCGGTCAGCCCCAGCATTTT. This encodes CSARKWTGGGQPQHF.

This clonotype turned up a few times. V gene TRBV29-1 combines with J gene TRBJ1-4; 10 bases are a match to TRBD1. V lost 6 bases, J lost 8 bases, and 9 bases stayed unmatched. Germline lookup yields CDR1 SQVTM and CDR2 ANQGSEA. This CDR3 is built from 14 residues. CDR3 DNA sequence: TGCAGCGTCGCCGACAGGGGGCTACGAGAAAAACTGTTTTTT. Encoded protein: CSVADRGLREKLFF.